This T cell receptor (beta chain) was retrieved from a study of T-cell reconstitution after alpha-beta-depleted transplantation in children. During its preparation, the TCRbeta library received unique molecular identifiers. MiXCR, applied by TCRdb to the PCR reads, yields one record per CDR3 protein. The sample contains 550,000 to 800,000 distinct CDR3 sequences, around 13% of which appear only once. At least ten counts were recorded for this clonotype. The CDR3 sequence is 15 residues long. Trimming stripped 4 bases from V and 0 bases from J, with 13 bases between. Looked up from germline, CDR1 is DFQATT and CDR2 is SNEGSKA (reference sequence).

The input for sequencing was PBMCs, taken before TCRalphabeta/CD19-depleted stem cell transplant. The sequence derives from a girl aged 2 to 9 with congenital amegakaryocytic thrombocytopenia, due to receive a stem cell transplant. The rearrangement uses TRBV20-1 and TRBJ2-1; possibly TRBD1 or TRBD2 for D (5 bases each). The CDR3 sequence is CSATGEGSSYNEQFF. The CDR3 nucleotides are TGCAGTGCTACCGGTGAGGGGAGCTCCTACAATGAGCAGTTCTTC.